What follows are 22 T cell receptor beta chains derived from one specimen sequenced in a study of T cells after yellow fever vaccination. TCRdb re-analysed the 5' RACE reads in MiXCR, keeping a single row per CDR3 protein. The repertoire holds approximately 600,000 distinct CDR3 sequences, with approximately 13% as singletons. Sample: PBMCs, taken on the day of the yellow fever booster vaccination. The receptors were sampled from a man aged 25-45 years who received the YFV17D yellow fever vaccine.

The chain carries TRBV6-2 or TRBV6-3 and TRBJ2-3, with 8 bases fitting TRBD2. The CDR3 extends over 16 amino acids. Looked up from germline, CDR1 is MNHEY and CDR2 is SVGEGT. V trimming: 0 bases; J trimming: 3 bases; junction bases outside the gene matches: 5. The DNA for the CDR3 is TGTGCCAGCAGTTACTCGACGGCGGGAGGAACAGATACGCAGTATTTT. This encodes CASSYSTAGGTDTQYF.

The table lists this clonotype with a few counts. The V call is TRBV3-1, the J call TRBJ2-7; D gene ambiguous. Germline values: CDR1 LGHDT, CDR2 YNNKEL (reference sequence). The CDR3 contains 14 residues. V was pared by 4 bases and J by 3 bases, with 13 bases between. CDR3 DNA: TGTGCCAGCAGCCGCAGGTGGGCTTTCTACGAGCAGTACTTC. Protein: CASSRRWAFYEQYF.

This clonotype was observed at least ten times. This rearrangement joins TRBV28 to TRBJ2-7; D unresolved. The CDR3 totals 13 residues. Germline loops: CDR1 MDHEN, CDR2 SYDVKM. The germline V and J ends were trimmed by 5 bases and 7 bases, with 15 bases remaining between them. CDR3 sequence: CASSLIATGEQYF. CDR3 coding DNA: TGTGCCAGCAGTCTAATAGCTACCGGGGAGCAGTACTTC. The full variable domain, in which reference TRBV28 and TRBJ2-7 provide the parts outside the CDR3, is DVKVTQSSRYLVKRTGEKVFLECVQDMDHENMFWYRQDPGLGLRLIYFSYDVKMKEKGDIPEGYSVSREKKERFSLILESASTNQTSMYLCASSLIATGEQYFGPGTRLTVT.

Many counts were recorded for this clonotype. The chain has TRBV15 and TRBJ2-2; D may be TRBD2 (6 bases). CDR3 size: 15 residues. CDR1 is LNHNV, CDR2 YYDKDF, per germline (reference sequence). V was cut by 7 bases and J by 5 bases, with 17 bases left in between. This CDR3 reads CATNPGGSRTGELFF. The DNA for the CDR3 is TGTGCCACCAACCCCGGGGGAAGTAGGACCGGGGAGCTGTTTTTT.

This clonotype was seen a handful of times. In DNA form, the CDR3 reads TGCAGCGCTGAGGGACTAGCGGAGTTCTTC. This translates into CSAEGLAEFF. The genes are TRBV29-1 and TRBJ2-1; 11 bases match TRBD2. The germline V gene encodes CDR1 SQVTM and CDR2 ANQGSEA. V trimming: 7 bases; J trimming: 14 bases; junction bases outside the gene matches: 4. The CDR3 sequence is 10 residues long.

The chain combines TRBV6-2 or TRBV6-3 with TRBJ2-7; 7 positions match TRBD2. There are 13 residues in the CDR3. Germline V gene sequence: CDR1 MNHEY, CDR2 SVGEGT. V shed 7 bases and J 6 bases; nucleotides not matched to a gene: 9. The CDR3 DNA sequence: TGTGCCAGCACCCTCTCCCGGGGGGTCGAGCAGTACTTC. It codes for CASTLSRGVEQYF.

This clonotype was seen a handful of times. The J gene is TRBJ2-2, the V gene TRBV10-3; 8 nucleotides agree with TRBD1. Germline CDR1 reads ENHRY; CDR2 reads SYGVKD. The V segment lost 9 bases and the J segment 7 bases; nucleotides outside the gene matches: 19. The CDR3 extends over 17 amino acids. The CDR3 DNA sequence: TGTGCCATATTCGCAAGCCCGACAGGGGATAAGGTCGGGGAGCTGTTTTTT. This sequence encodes CAIFASPTGDKVGELFF.

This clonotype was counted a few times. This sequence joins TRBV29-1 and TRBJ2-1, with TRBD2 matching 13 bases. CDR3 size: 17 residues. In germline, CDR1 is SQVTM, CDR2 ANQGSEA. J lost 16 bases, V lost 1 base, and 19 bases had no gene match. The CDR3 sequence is CSVEGVRRTSGSFGSFF. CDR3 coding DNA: TGCAGCGTTGAAGGGGTGCGTCGGACTAGCGGGAGTTTTGGCAGTTTCTTC.

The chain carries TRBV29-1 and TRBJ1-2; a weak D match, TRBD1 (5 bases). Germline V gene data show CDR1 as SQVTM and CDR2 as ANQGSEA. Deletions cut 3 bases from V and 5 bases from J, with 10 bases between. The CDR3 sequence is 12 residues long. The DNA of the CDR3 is TGCAGCGTTGATTTGGGGCCGTATGGCTACACCTTC. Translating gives CSVDLGPYGYTF.

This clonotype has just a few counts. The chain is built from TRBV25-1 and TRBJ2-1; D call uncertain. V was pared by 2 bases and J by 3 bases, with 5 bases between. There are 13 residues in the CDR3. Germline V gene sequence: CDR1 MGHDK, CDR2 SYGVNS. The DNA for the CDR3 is TGTGCCAGCAGTGAACAGAGCTACAATGAGCAGTTCTTC. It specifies CASSEQSYNEQFF.

Here the CDR3 reads CASSQGTFSYNEQFF. CDR3 DNA: TGTGCCAGCAGCCAAGGGACCTTCTCCTACAATGAGCAGTTCTTC. The chain uses TRBV7-8 and TRBJ2-1; D possibly matches TRBD1 or TRBD2 (5 bases each). With 5 bases removed from V and 0 bases from J, the gap between germline ends came to 11 bases. Looked up from germline, CDR1 is SGHVS and CDR2 is FQNEAQ. This CDR3 contains 15 residues.

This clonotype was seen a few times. The CDR3 region is CATSDRQHTVRNEQFF. CDR3 DNA: TGTGCCACCAGTGATCGACAGCACACGGTGAGGAATGAGCAGTTCTTC. The chain recombines TRBV24-1 with TRBJ2-1, with a tentative D call TRBD1 (5 bases). The ends were cut back, 3 bases at V and 7 bases at J, with 18 bases in the middle. Looked up from germline, CDR1 is KGHDR and CDR2 is SFDVKD. The length of the CDR3 is 16 residues.

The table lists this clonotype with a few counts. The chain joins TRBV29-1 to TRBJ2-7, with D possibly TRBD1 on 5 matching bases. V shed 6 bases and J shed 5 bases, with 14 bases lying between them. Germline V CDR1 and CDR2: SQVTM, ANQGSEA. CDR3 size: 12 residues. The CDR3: CSVTEFNHEQYF. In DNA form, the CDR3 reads TGCAGCGTGACAGAGTTTAACCACGAGCAGTACTTC.

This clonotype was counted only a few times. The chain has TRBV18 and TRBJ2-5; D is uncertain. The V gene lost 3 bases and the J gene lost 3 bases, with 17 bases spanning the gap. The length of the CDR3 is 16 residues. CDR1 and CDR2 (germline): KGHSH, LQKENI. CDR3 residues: CASSPSSAGVKETQYF. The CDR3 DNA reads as TGTGCCAGCTCACCGAGCTCAGCTGGGGTTAAAGAGACCCAGTACTTC.

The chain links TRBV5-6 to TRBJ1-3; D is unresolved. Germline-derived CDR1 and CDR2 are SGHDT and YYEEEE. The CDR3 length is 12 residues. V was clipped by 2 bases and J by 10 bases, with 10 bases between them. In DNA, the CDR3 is TGTGCCAGCAGCTTTGACGATGAGACCATATATTTT. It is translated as CASSFDDETIYF.

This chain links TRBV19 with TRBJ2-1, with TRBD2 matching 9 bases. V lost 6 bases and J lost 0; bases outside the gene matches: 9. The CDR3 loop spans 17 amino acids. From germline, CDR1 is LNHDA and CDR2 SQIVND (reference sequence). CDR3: CASSAGSGSRSYNEQFF. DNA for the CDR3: TGTGCCAGTAGCGCGGGTAGCGGGAGCCGCTCCTACAATGAGCAGTTCTTC.

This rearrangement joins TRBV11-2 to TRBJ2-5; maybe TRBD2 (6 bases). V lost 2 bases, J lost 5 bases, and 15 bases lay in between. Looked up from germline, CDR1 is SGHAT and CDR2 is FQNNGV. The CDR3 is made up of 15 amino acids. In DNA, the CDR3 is TGTGCCAGCAGCTTACCCGGGACTCTCGGGGAGACCCAGTACTTC. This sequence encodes CASSLPGTLGETQYF. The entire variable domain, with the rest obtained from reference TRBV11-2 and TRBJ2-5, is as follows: EAGVAQSPRYKIIEKRQSVAFWCNPISGHATLYWYQQILGQGPKLLIQFQNNGVVDDSQLPKDRFSAERLKGVDSTLKIQPAKLEDSAVYLCASSLPGTLGETQYFGPGTRLLVL.

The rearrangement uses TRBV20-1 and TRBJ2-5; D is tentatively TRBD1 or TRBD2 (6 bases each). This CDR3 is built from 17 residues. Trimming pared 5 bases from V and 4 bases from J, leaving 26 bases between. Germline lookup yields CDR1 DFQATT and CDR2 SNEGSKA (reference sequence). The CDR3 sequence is CSAESRIRLKGGETQYF. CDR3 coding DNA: TGCAGTGCTGAGTCCCGAATTCGTCTAAAGGGGGGAGAGACCCAGTACTTC.

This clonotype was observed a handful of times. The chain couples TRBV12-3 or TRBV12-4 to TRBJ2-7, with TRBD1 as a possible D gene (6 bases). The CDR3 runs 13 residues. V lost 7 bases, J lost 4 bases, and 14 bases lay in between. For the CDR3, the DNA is TGTGCCAGCACCACGGACAGAACTTACGAGCAGTACTTC. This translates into CASTTDRTYEQYF.

The CDR3 DNA reads TGTGCCAGCAGCTTAAAGGGGACCGAACGTGAGCAGTTCTTC. Residues: CASSLKGTEREQFF. The V and J genes are TRBV7-9 and TRBJ2-1; D could derive from TRBD1 or TRBD2 (5 bases each). Germline V CDR1 and CDR2: SEHNR, FQNEAQ (reference sequence). The V and J ends lost 2 bases and 9 bases respectively, with 14 bases between them. This CDR3 has 14 residues.

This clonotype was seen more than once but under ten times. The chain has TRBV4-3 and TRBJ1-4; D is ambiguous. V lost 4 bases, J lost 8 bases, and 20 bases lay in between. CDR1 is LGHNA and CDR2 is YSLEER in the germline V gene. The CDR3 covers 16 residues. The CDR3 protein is CASSRRIVEAGEKLFF. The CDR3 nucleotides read TGCGCCAGCAGCCGGAGGATCGTGGAGGCGGGAGAAAAACTGTTTTTT.

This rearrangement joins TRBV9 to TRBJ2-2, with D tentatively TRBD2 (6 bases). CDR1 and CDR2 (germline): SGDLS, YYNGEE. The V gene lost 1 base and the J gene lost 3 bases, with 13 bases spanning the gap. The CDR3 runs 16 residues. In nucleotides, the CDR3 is TGTGCCAGCAGCGTAACGGTAGCGGAATACACCGGGGAGCTGTTTTTT. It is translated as CASSVTVAEYTGELFF.